The T cell receptor (beta chain) under discussion was sequenced for a study of identical twins. Overall study findings and caveats: The degree of excess twin sharing was weaker in beta out-of-frame sequences.

TCRdb re-analysed the 5' RACE reads in MiXCR, keeping a single row per CDR3 protein. In the table there are some 260,000 distinct CDR3 sequences, over 12% of which are singletons. This clonotype turned up a few times. Antigen: not known. This CDR3 region has 12 residues. CDR1 and CDR2 from the germline V gene are DFQATT and SNEGSKA (reference sequence). V was shortened by 3 bases and J by 9 bases, with 9 bases between the two germline ends. Every donor was a healthy Caucasian. This sequence originates from a woman younger than 30 in good health. Sample: memory (CD45RO+) T cells sorted from blood. The genes are TRBV20-1 and TRBJ1-6; unclear D gene. In DNA form, the CDR3 reads TGCAGTGCTAGTGGGGTAGGTTCACCCCTCCACTTT. Protein sequence: CSASGVGSPLHF.